This TCR beta chain was recorded in a study of CD8 T cells in cerebrospinal fluid in Alzheimer's disease (dated by TCRdb to 2018 to 2020). Concerning the study at large: To assess CSF T cell clonal expansion, the study used two single-cell approaches: plate-based nested PCR sequencing and droplet-based sequencing. The droplet-based CSF comparison of patients and controls included about 10 healthy controls (almost 11,000 cells) and about 10 patients with MCI or Alzheimer's disease (roughly 9,900 cells). The study tested whether clonally expanded T cells were present in cerebrospinal fluid from healthy elderly individuals and from patients with neurodegenerative disease. CSF gene-expression analysis, which included Parkinson's disease patients, covered 20 to 30 samples in total. Study-wide findings and limitations: In pooled data, a highly expanded clone (at least 3% of TCRs) was found in 1 of 10 healthy subjects versus most of the 6 Alzheimer's patients. Only samples with detectable clones (about 11 healthy, 5 MCI, 5 AD, 6 PD) were included in the overall clonality comparison. The EBV-specific clones were neither the most highly expanded clones nor enriched among patients. Compared with controls, patients with MCI or Alzheimer's disease had a higher percentage of their CSF TCRs made up by the single largest clone. Finding EBV-specific TCRs in CSF, the authors cautioned, does not establish a causal link between EBV and Alzheimer's disease.

Preparation of the library involved 10x single-cell sequencing. 10X Genomics single-cell V(D)J and 5' gene-expression libraries were used to profile CSF cells. CSF single-cell TCR libraries were sequenced on an Illumina NextSeq550. Turning to the authors' computational methods: V(D)J reads were aligned to the vdj-GRCh38 alts ensemble 2.0.0 reference and processed with the Cell Ranger vdj pipeline. Cell barcodes sharing the same set of productive CDR3 nucleotide sequences were defined as clonotypes. To link clonality with transcriptional profiles, clonotype information was added to the Seurat v3.0 gene-expression metadata. Any CSF cell with more than 1,800 genes, more than 7,500 UMIs or more than 10% mitochondrial reads was excluded. To identify TCRs with known antigen specificity, CDR3-beta sequences were compared against VDJdb. Clone sharing was examined by network analysis using the R package qgraph, in which only TCRs with complete alpha and beta chains were included. TCRdb reprocessed the reads; each CDR3 protein sequence makes one entry, and DNA is unavailable. What appears here as the V and J calls and clone size reflects TCRdb's work, not the paper's. This specimen's table enumerates 1,000 or so distinct CDR3 sequences. The ten largest make up 9.6% of the sample.

Every participant was in good physical condition and had no acute infectious disease. For droplet-based sequencing, live CSF cells were sorted using a live/dead marker. CSF was obtained by lumbar puncture, and immune cells were pelleted by centrifugation at 300g. Each CSF sample was checked for red blood cells, and any sample showing blood contamination was excluded. CSF cells were cryopreserved in freezing medium, frozen overnight at -80 °C, and then stored in liquid nitrogen. Before analysis, CSF samples had been stored for less than six months. The CDR3 runs 15 residues from the cysteine to the phenylalanine. A DNA sequence was not provided. The germline V gene gives CDR1 as MNHNS and CDR2 as SASEGT. This clonotype is medium-sized (0.01 to 0.1%) by frequency; its count is not recorded. Its antigen remains unidentified.

The TCR originated in a human donor in good health. The chain uses TRBV6-1 and TRBJ1-1. The specimen was cerebrospinal fluid. The CDR3 in this case is CASSELGLPNTEAFF.